The rows below give T cell receptor beta chains drawn from one sample of a study of shared clonotypes between healthy human individuals. TCRdb's table, derived via immunoSEQ multiplex PCR, lists solely in-frame clones and lacks some. The table has 800,000 to 1,200,000 clones, approximately 80% seen once. Sequencing was done on a sample of memory CD4+ T cells from PBMCs. Receptor source: a man younger than 35 in good health. Some clones in this sample may be carry-over from other donors' samples. The CDR3 runs from the conserved cysteine through the conserved F or W. A D gene is named only where the DNA matches it firmly. Clone sizes are given selectively: once, few, many, or a class where the clone is expanded.

D: TRBD1
J: TRBJ1-2
V: TRBV25-1
size: -
CDR3: CASSLSGTGPSYTF
DNA: TGTGCCAGCAGTCTCTCCGGGACAGGGCCTAGCTACACCTTC

D: -
J: TRBJ1-2
V: TRBV5-4
size: few
CDR3: CASSRGRGQNYGYTF
DNA: TGTGCCAGCAGCAGGGGCAGGGGCCAGAACTATGGCTACACCTTC

D: -
J: TRBJ2-5
V: TRBV6-5
size: once
CDR3: CASSSAEETQYF
DNA: TGTGCCAGCAGTTCGGCCGAAGAGACCCAGTACTTC

D: -
J: TRBJ1-1
V: TRBV6-1
size: few
CDR3: CASTHHGGTEAFF
DNA: TGTGCCAGCACCCACCACGGGGGGACTGAAGCTTTCTTT

D: -
J: TRBJ1-4
V: TRBV7-9
size: few
CDR3: CASSLADSGGTNEKLFF
DNA: TGTGCCAGCAGCTTAGCTGATTCGGGGGGAACTAATGAAAAACTGTTTTTT

D: -
J: TRBJ1-3
V: TRBV7-3
size: once
CDR3: CASSNGRSGTIYF
DNA: TGTGCCAGCAGCAACGGCCGCTCCGGCACCATATATTTT

D: -
J: TRBJ2-7
V: TRBV11-2
size: once
CDR3: CASSLGRPAASEQYF
DNA: TGTGCCAGCAGCTTAGGCAGACCAGCTGCGTCTGAGCAGTACTTC

D: -
J: TRBJ2-7
V: TRBV28
size: -
CDR3: CASSPVWDSYEQYF
DNA: TGTGCCAGCAGCCCCGTTTGGGACTCCTACGAGCAGTACTTC

D: TRBD1
J: TRBJ1-1
V: TRBV10-3
size: -
CDR3: CAISGDRGNTEAFF
DNA: TGTGCCATCAGTGGGGACAGGGGGAACACTGAAGCTTTCTTT

D: -
J: TRBJ1-4
V: TRBV4-3
size: -
CDR3: CASSQDISSRNEKLFF
DNA: TGCGCCAGCAGCCAGGACATAAGTTCACGTAATGAAAAACTGTTTTTT

D: -
J: TRBJ2-7
V: TRBV2
size: -
CDR3: CASAATSYEQYF
DNA: TGTGCCAGCGCTGCGACCTCCTACGAGCAGTACTTC

D: -
J: TRBJ2-1
V: TRBV28
size: -
CDR3: CASSPEIRVRGQFF
DNA: TGTGCCAGCAGTCCAGAAATCAGGGTTCGGGGGCAGTTCTTC

D: TRBD1
J: TRBJ2-7
V: TRBV5-1
size: once
CDR3: CASKETGGYEQYF
DNA: TGCGCCAGCAAGGAGACAGGGGGCTACGAGCAGTACTTC

D: TRBD2
J: TRBJ2-7
V: TRBV27
size: -
CDR3: CASSFLTSGRSYEQYF
DNA: TGTGCCAGCAGTTTCTTGACTAGCGGGAGAAGCTACGAGCAGTACTTC

D: -
J: TRBJ2-3
V: TRBV12-5
size: -
CDR3: CASGFTGLEPDTQYF
DNA: TGTGCTAGTGGTTTCACAGGGCTCGAACCAGATACGCAGTATTTT

D: TRBD1
J: TRBJ2-5
V: TRBV7-8
size: -
CDR3: CASSQDSGGTQYF
DNA: TGTGCCAGCAGCCAGGACTCAGGGGGGACCCAGTACTTC

D: TRBD1
J: TRBJ2-1
V: TRBV6-5
size: -
CDR3: CATTGTGGEQFF
DNA: TGTGCCACTACCGGGACAGGGGGGGAGCAGTTCTTC

D: -
J: TRBJ2-3
V: TRBV20-1
size: -
CDR3: CSAGTDTQYF
DNA: TGCAGTGCTGGGACAGATACGCAGTATTTT

D: -
J: TRBJ2-1
V: TRBV11-3
size: -
CDR3: CASSLGGRNNEQFF
DNA: TGTGCCAGCAGCTTAGGGGGGCGGAACAATGAGCAGTTCTTC

D: TRBD2
J: TRBJ2-2
V: TRBV19
size: -
CDR3: CASIPGGANTGELFF
DNA: TGTGCCAGTATCCCGGGAGGCGCGAACACCGGGGAGCTGTTTTTT

D: TRBD2
J: TRBJ2-5
V: TRBV7-9
size: many
CDR3: CASSLGLSGTQETQYF
DNA: TGTGCCAGCAGCTTAGGTTTGAGCGGGACCCAAGAGACCCAGTACTTC

D: -
J: TRBJ2-1
V: TRBV28
size: -
CDR3: CASTLSTLGNEQFF
DNA: TGTGCCAGCACCCTCTCCACTCTGGGGAATGAGCAGTTCTTC

D: TRBD1
J: TRBJ1-2
V: TRBV28
size: -
CDR3: CASGRGGTEGIYGYTF
DNA: TGTGCCAGCGGCCGGGGGGGGACAGAGGGGATCTATGGCTACACCTTC

D: -
J: TRBJ2-7
V: TRBV7-2
size: -
CDR3: CASREGALSPYEQYF
DNA: TGTGCCAGCAGGGAGGGGGCCCTCTCCCCCTACGAGCAGTACTTC

D: -
J: TRBJ2-7
V: TRBV14
size: -
CDR3: CASSQPGLSYEQYF
DNA: TGTGCCAGCAGCCAGCCGGGACTTTCCTACGAGCAGTACTTC

D: -
J: TRBJ1-5
V: TRBV19
size: once
CDR3: CASSIRSSNQPQHF
DNA: TGTGCCAGTAGTATCAGGAGTAGCAATCAGCCCCAGCATTTT

D: TRBD2
J: TRBJ2-1
V: TRBV2
size: -
CDR3: CASSGRGLAGTEQFF
DNA: TGTGCCAGCAGTGGTCGGGGACTAGCGGGAACTGAGCAGTTCTTC

D: -
J: TRBJ2-6
V: TRBV5-4
size: -
CDR3: CASSLGTQALTSGANVLTF
DNA: TGTGCCAGCAGCTTGGGGACTCAAGCCTTAACCTCTGGGGCCAACGTCCTGACTTTC

D: TRBD2
J: TRBJ2-7
V: TRBV7-2
size: few
CDR3: CASSHPTAGDLEQYF
DNA: TGTGCCAGCAGTCATCCCACAGCGGGAGACCTCGAGCAGTACTTC

D: TRBD2
J: TRBJ2-1
V: TRBV19
size: once
CDR3: CASRTSGRRDEQFF
DNA: TGTGCCAGTAGGACTAGCGGGAGGAGGGATGAGCAGTTCTTC

D: -
J: TRBJ2-7
V: TRBV2
size: -
CDR3: CASAPTSHIPYEQYF
DNA: TGTGCCAGCGCTCCTACTAGCCACATCCCCTACGAGCAGTACTTC

D: -
J: TRBJ2-3
V: TRBV29-1
size: -
CDR3: CSSLTDTQYF
DNA: TGCAGCTCCCTAACAGATACGCAGTATTTT

D: -
J: TRBJ2-7
V: TRBV30
size: -
CDR3: CAWSSGGGFEQYF
DNA: TGTGCCTGGAGTAGTGGTGGCGGGTTCGAGCAGTACTTC

D: -
J: TRBJ2-3
V: TRBV5-1
size: -
CDR3: CASSLVVDTQYF
DNA: TGCGCCAGCAGCTTGGTTGTAGATACGCAGTATTTT

D: -
J: TRBJ1-1
V: TRBV6-5
size: many
CDR3: CASSYAQMGTEAFF
DNA: TGTGCCAGCAGTTATGCACAGATGGGGACTGAAGCTTTCTTT

D: -
J: TRBJ1-1
V: TRBV30
size: -
CDR3: CAWSVQIGTEAFF
DNA: TGTGCCTGGAGTGTCCAAATTGGCACTGAAGCTTTCTTT

D: -
J: TRBJ1-1
V: TRBV30
size: few
CDR3: CAWSVRLNTEAFF
DNA: TGTGCCTGGAGTGTACGTCTGAACACTGAAGCTTTCTTT

D: TRBD1
J: TRBJ2-3
V: TRBV5-1
size: -
CDR3: CASSLRQGGDTQYF
DNA: TGCGCCAGCAGCTTGAGACAGGGGGGAGATACGCAGTATTTT

D: -
J: TRBJ1-2
V: TRBV7-9
size: -
CDR3: CASSLGSQTYGYTF
DNA: TGTGCCAGCAGCTTGGGTTCTCAGACCTATGGCTACACCTTC

D: TRBD1
J: TRBJ1-2
V: TRBV28
size: -
CDR3: CASSLYRGGGVGYTF
DNA: TGTGCCAGCAGTTTATATAGAGGGGGCGGTGTGGGCTACACCTTC

D: -
J: TRBJ1-1
V: TRBV6-1
size: few
CDR3: CASSELWPGAFF
DNA: TGTGCCAGCAGTGAGCTGTGGCCTGGAGCTTTCTTT

D: TRBD1
J: TRBJ1-1
V: TRBV2
size: few
CDR3: CASSEDRGINRAFF
DNA: TGTGCCAGCAGTGAGGACAGGGGAATTAATCGAGCTTTCTTT

D: TRBD2
J: TRBJ2-4
V: TRBV5-1
size: -
CDR3: CASSPGTSGRRNIQYF
DNA: TGCGCCAGCAGCCCAGGGACTAGCGGGAGGAGGAACATTCAGTACTTC

D: TRBD1
J: TRBJ1-2
V: TRBV5-5
size: once
CDR3: CASSLGTGAGYGYTF
DNA: TGTGCCAGCAGCTTGGGCACAGGGGCGGGCTATGGCTACACCTTC

D: -
J: TRBJ2-2
V: TRBV6-4
size: -
CDR3: CASSERRGSAGELFF
DNA: TGTGCCAGCAGTGAAAGAAGAGGGTCCGCCGGGGAGCTGTTTTTT

D: TRBD2
J: TRBJ2-3
V: TRBV7-2
size: -
CDR3: CASSPGTSGRPLDTQYF
DNA: TGTGCCAGCAGCCCTGGGACTAGCGGGAGGCCTTTAGATACGCAGTATTTT

D: -
J: TRBJ2-2
V: TRBV2
size: -
CDR3: CASSEPHGELFF
DNA: TGTGCCAGCAGTGAGCCTCACGGGGAGCTGTTTTTT

D: TRBD2
J: TRBJ2-1
V: TRBV7-2
size: -
CDR3: CASSPRLAGGGNEQFF
DNA: TGTGCCAGCAGCCCAAGACTAGCGGGAGGGGGCAATGAGCAGTTCTTC

D: -
J: TRBJ2-1
V: TRBV5-4
size: -
CDR3: CASSLEPSNEQFF
DNA: TGTGCCAGCAGCTTGGAGCCTTCGAATGAGCAGTTCTTC

D: TRBD1
J: TRBJ1-2
V: TRBV28
size: -
CDR3: CASRGTGRHGYTF
DNA: TGTGCCAGCAGAGGGACAGGGAGGCATGGCTACACCTTC

D: TRBD1
J: TRBJ1-2
V: TRBV15
size: -
CDR3: CATQRQGNYGYTF
DNA: TGTGCCACACAAAGACAGGGGAACTATGGCTACACCTTC

D: -
J: TRBJ2-3
V: TRBV6-5
size: -
CDR3: CASTVPSTDTQYF
DNA: TGTGCCAGCACCGTCCCAAGCACAGATACGCAGTATTTT

D: -
J: TRBJ1-3
V: TRBV6-1
size: -
CDR3: CASSFDTSSGNTIYF
DNA: TGTGCCAGCAGCTTCGACACGAGCTCTGGAAACACCATATATTTT

D: -
J: TRBJ1-1
V: TRBV10-3
size: many
CDR3: CAPSGPESGGAFF
DNA: TGTGCCCCTTCCGGGCCTGAAAGCGGCGGAGCTTTCTTT

D: -
J: TRBJ1-4
V: TRBV25-1
size: once
CDR3: CASSTGLTNEKLFF
DNA: TGTGCCAGCAGCACAGGGTTAACTAATGAAAAACTGTTTTTT

D: -
J: TRBJ2-7
V: TRBV4-1
size: -
CDR3: CASSQVPTDSYEQYF
DNA: TGCGCCAGCAGCCAAGTACCCACAGACTCCTACGAGCAGTACTTC

D: -
J: TRBJ2-7
V: TRBV2
size: -
CDR3: CASRVVLYEQYF
DNA: TGTGCCAGCAGGGTGGTCCTTTACGAGCAGTACTTC

D: -
J: TRBJ2-5
V: TRBV28
size: few
CDR3: CASSLDQRTWEVQETQYF
DNA: TGTGCCAGCAGTTTAGACCAAAGGACTTGGGAGGTACAAGAGACCCAGTACTTC